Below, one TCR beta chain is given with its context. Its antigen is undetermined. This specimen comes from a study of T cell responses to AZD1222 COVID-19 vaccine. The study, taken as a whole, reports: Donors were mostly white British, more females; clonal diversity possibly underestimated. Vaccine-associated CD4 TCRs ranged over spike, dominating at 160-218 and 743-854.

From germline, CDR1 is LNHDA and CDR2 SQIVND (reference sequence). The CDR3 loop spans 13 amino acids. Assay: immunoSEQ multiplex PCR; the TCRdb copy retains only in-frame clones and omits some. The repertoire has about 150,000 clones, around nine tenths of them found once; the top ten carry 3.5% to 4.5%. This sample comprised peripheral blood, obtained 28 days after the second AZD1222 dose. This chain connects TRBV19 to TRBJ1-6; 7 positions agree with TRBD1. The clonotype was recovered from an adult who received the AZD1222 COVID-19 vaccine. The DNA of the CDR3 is TGTGCGAGCTCGCGACAGGGAGATTCACCCCTCCACTTT. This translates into CASSRQGDSPLHF.